Here is one TCR beta chain with its context. Other DNA sequences in this sample translate to the same CDR3. Terminally differentiated effector memory CD45RA+ cells were excluded from the naive CD8 cells, which were CD45RO-negative and positively selected for CCR7. The data are from a study of shared clonotypes between healthy human individuals. V was shortened by 2 bases and J by 5 bases, with 6 bases between the two germline ends. CDR3 size: 11 residues. In germline, CDR1 is GTSNPN, CDR2 SVGIG (reference sequence). Clones were read by immunoSEQ multiplex PCR, and TCRdb kept only the in-frame ones, dropping some. The profile shows 1.5 million to 2.5 million clones, about 94% of them singletons.

The sequencing input was naive CD8+ T cells sorted from blood. The chain joins TRBV30 to TRBJ1-1; D ambiguous. The sequence was collected from a man aged 18 to 29 in good health. CDR3 DNA sequence: TGTGCCTGGAGTCGCAGGACTGAAGCTTTCTTT. This translates into CAWSRRTEAFF.